This entry describes one T cell receptor (beta chain). Its antigen is currently unknown. TCRdb keeps only in-frame clones here, not all; method: immunoSEQ multiplex PCR. Here the sample spans 130,000 or so clones, approximately 90% being singletons. This sample stems from a study of T cell responses to AZD1222 COVID-19 vaccine. V shed 2 bases and J shed 5 bases, with 9 bases lying between them. There are 13 residues in the CDR3. CDR1 is SGHTA, CDR2 FQGNSA, per germline. Study-wide points: Females outnumbered males among donors, who were mostly white British; clonal diversity was possibly underestimated.

Specimen: peripheral blood, collected on day 0 of AZD1222 vaccination. This TCR was sampled from an adult in good health. The chain is built from TRBV7-2 and TRBJ1-1; the D is unclear. CDR3 sequence (DNA): TGTGCCAGCAGCTTATTAGGAGAAACTGAAGCTTTCTTT. It codes for CASSLLGETEAFF.